This T cell receptor (beta chain) originates from a study of neurological immune-mediated disorders. This clonotype appeared many times. TCRdb redid the calling of the 5' RACE reads with MiXCR, one entry per CDR3 protein. The table lists 75,000 to 85,000 distinct CDR3 sequences, more than 15% of them singletons. The CDR3 runs 16 residues. The sequence derives from a woman aged 40 to 49 in good health. The sample consisted of PBMCs. The chain couples TRBV21-1 to TRBJ2-1; TRBD1 reflects the table's D call only, with no check against the DNA. TRBV21-1 is given as a pseudogene. This chain's CDR3 is CASSIRAPGDDNEQFF. The CDR3 nucleotides read TGTGCCAGCAGCATCCGGGCCCCAGGGGATGACAATGAGCAGTTCTTC.